This T cell receptor beta chain appears in the sequencing data of a study of tumor-infiltrating lymphocytes in primary liver carcinoma. Comment on this clonotype: One end of the junction is discordant with germline, which a read error may explain.

CDR3 size: 16 residues. Germline CDR1 reads MNHNS; CDR2 reads SASEGT. Total RNA amounting to roughly 450 ng was the source from which TCR beta cDNA was made with a constant-region primer. It was through three nested multiplex PCR rounds of slightly modified ARM-PCR that TCR beta libraries arose. A C-beta reverse primer and TRBV1-TRBV30 forward primers served in each of the first two PCR rounds, at about 10 cycles apiece. MiXCR, applied by TCRdb to the multiplex PCR reads, yields one record per CDR3 protein. Among some 180,000 distinct CDR3 sequences listed, over 45% were seen once. Germline DNA was extracted too, while blood RNA derived from unsorted whole blood.

The chain carries TRBV6-1 and TRBJ2-2, with TRBD2 identical over 13 bases. The sequence came from a man in his forties or fifties with primary liver carcinoma and hepatitis B virus infection. Material for sequencing was peripheral blood. The CDR3 loop is CGSTPGTSGTTGELFF. CDR3 nucleotides: TGTGGCAGCACCCCCGGGACTAGCGGGACTACCGGGGAGCTGTTTTTT.